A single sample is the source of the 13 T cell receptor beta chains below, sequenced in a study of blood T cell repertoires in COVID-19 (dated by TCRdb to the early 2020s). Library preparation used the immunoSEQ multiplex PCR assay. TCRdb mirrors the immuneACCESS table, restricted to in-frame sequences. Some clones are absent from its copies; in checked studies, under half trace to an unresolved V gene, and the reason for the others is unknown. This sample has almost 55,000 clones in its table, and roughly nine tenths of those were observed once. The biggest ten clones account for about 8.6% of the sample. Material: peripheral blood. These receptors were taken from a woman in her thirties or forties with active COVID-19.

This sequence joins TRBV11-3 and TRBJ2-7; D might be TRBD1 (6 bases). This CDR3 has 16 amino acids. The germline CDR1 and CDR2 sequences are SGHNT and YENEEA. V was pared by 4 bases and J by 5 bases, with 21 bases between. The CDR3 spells CASSSPIGQGFNEQYF. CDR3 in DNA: TGTGCCAGCAGCTCGCCTATTGGGCAGGGGTTTAACGAGCAGTACTTC. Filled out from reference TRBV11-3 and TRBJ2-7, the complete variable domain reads EAGVVQSPRYKIIEKKQPVAFWCNPISGHNTLYWYLQNLGQGPELLIRYENEEAVDDSQLPKDRFSAERLKGVDSTLKIQPAELGDSAVYLCASSSPIGQGFNEQYFGPGTRLTVT.

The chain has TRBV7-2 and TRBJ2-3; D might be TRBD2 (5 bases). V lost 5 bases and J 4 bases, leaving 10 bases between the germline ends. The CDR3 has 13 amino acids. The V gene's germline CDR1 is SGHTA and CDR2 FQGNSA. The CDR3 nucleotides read TGTGCCAGCAGCCGAAATAGCGCAGATACGCAGTATTTT. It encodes CASSRNSADTQYF.

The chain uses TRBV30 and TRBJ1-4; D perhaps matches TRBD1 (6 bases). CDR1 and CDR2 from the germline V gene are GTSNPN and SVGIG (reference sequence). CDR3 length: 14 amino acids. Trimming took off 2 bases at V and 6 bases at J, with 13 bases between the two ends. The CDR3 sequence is CAWSRGQVDEKLFF. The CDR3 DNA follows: TGTGCCTGGAGTAGGGGACAAGTAGATGAAAAACTGTTTTTT.

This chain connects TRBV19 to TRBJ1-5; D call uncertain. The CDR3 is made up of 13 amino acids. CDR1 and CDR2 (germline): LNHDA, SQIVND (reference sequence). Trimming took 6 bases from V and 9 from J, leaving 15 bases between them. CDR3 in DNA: TGTGCCAGTAGGGAGGGTATAGGAGCGCCCCAGCATTTT. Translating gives CASREGIGAPQHF. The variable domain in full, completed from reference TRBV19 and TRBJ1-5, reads DGGITQSPKYLFRKEGQNVTLSCEQNLNHDAMYWYRQDPGQGLRLIYYSQIVNDFQKGDIAEGYSVSREKKESFPLTVTSAQKNPTAFYLCASREGIGAPQHFGDGTRLSIL.

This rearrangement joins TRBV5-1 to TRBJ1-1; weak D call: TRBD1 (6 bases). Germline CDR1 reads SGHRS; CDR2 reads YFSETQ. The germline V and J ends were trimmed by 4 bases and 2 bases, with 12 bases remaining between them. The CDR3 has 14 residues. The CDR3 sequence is CASSQGTANTEAFF. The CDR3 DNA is TGCGCCAGCAGCCAGGGGACGGCAAACACTGAAGCTTTCTTT. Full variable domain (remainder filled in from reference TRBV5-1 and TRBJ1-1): KAGVTQTPRYLIKTRGQQVTLSCSPISGHRSVSWYQQTPGQGLQFLFEYFSETQRNKGNFPGRFSGRQFSNSRSEMNVSTLELGDSALYLCASSQGTANTEAFFGQGTRLTVV.

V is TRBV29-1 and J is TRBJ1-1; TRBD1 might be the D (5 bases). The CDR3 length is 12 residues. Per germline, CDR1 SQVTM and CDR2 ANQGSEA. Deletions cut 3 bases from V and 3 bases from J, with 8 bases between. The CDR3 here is CSVEGGDTEAFF. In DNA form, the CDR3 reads TGCAGCGTTGAGGGGGGGGACACTGAAGCTTTCTTT.

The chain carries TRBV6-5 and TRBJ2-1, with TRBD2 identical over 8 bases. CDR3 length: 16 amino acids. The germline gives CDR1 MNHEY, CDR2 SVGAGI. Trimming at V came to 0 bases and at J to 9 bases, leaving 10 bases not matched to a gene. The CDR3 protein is CASSYSSSGGLSEQFF. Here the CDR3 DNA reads TGTGCCAGCAGTTACTCGTCGAGCGGGGGTCTTTCTGAGCAGTTCTTC.

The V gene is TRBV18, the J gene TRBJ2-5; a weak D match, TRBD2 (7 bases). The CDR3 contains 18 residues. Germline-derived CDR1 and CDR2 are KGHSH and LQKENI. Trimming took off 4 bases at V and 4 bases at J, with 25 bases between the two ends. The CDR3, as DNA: TGTGCCAGCTCACACGGTCCTGGACGGGGGGCATTCGGAGAGACCCAGTACTTC. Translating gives CASSHGPGRGAFGETQYF.

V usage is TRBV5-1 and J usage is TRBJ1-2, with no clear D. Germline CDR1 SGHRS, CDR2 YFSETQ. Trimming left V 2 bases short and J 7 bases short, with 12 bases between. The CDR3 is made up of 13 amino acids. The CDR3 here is CASSFSSGFGYTF. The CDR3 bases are TGCGCCAGCAGCTTCTCATCCGGGTTTGGCTACACCTTC.

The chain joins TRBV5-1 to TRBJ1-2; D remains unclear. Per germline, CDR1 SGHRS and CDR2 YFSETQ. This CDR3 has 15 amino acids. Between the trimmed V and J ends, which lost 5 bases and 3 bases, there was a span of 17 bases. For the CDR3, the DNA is TGCGCCAGCAGGCCTGGGGAGTGGGGAGACTATGGCTACACCTTC. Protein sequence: CASRPGEWGDYGYTF.

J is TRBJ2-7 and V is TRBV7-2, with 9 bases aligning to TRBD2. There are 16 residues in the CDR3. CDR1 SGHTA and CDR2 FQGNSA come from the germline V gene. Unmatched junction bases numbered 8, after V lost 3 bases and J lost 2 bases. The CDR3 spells CASSLPTAGGPYEQYF. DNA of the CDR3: TGTGCCAGCAGCTTGCCCACCGCGGGGGGGCCCTACGAGCAGTACTTC.

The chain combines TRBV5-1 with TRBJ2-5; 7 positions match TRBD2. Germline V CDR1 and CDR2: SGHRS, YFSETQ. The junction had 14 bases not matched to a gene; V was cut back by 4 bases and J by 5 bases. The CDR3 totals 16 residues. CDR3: CASSPPAGVNGETQYF. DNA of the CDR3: TGCGCCAGCAGCCCGCCTGCGGGGGTGAACGGGGAGACCCAGTACTTC.

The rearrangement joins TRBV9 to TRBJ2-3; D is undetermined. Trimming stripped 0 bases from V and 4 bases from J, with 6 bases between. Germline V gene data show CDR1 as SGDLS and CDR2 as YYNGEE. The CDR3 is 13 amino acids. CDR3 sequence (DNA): TGTGCCAGCAGCGTAGCCAGCGCAGATACGCAGTATTTT. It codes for CASSVASADTQYF.